This T cell receptor beta chain was captured in a study of CD8 T cells in Susac syndrome. Both CD4+ and CD8+ T cells were negatively isolated, and TEMRA cells underwent FACS enrichment. Germline V lookup: CDR1 PRHDT, CDR2 FYEKMQ (reference sequence). The CDR3 contains 14 residues. With 5 bases clipped from V and 6 bases from J, the junction kept 10 bases outside the gene matches. RNA, at roughly 0.45 to 1 ug, was reverse transcribed with random hexamers. An immunoSEQ multiplex PCR generated amplified TCR beta CDR3 products spanning 54 Vbeta and 13 Jbeta. TCRdb re-called the immunoSEQ multiplex PCR reads with MiXCR, one entry per CDR3 protein. The sample holds under 200,000 distinct CDR3 sequences, 92% seen once.

This TCR was recovered from a human donor in good health. Sequencing was done on a sample of CD4+ T cells from PBMCs. V and J are TRBV13 and TRBJ2-7, with 7 bases that match TRBD2. The CDR3 DNA reads TGTGCCAGCAGCCCGACGGGGGGTCAGACCGAGCAGTACTTC. Residues: CASSPTGGQTEQYF. Variable domain in full (rest from reference TRBV13 and TRBJ2-7): AAGVIQSPRHLIKEKRETATLKCYPIPRHDTVYWYQQGPGQDPQFLISFYEKMQSDKGSIPDRFSAQQFSDYHSELNMSSLELGDSALYFCASSPTGGQTEQYFGPGTRLTVT.